The clone carrying this TCR beta chain showed up many times. Its antigen remains unidentified. The record originates from a study of glioma-infiltrating T cells. Points from the study as a whole: CDR3 overlap between tissue and blood was very small. Above-expected tissue-blood divergence occurred in all gliomas, most in low-grade ones.

Trimming shortened V by 0 bases and J by 0 bases, and 18 bases separated the two germline ends. The CDR3 sequence is 18 residues long. The germline V gene has CDR1 SGHTA and CDR2 FQGNSA. Amplification of TCR alpha and beta CDR3 regions from RNA used iRepertoire nested multiplex PCR. For one-step reverse transcription and amplification, 100-400 ng of tissue mRNA or PBMC total RNA was used. One entry per CDR3 protein results from TCRdb running MiXCR on the multiplex PCR reads. The sample has 100,000 to 150,000 distinct CDR3 sequences; under 30% are singletons. Material: glioma tissue, nonneoplastic brain tissue, or PBMCs (not recorded which). The chain is built from TRBV7-2 and TRBJ2-7; D is perhaps TRBD1 or TRBD2 (5 bases each). This clonotype originated in a human donor with low-grade glioma or glioblastoma, undergoing nonglioma brain surgery, or in good health (not recorded which). The CDR3 here is CASSLAPPRGFGSYEQYV. The CDR3 region has the DNA TGTGCCAGCAGCTTAGCGCCGCCCCGGGGCTTCGGCTCCTACGAGCAGTACGTC.